A single sample is the source of the 32 T cell receptor beta chains below, sequenced in a study of glioma-infiltrating T cells after dendritic cell vaccination. Indicated time point: after dendritic cell vaccination, including at tumor progression/relapse. Profiling relied on immunoSEQ multiplex PCR, and the TCRdb table lists in-frame clones only, not all of them. The sample lists 50,000 to 60,000 clones; about 79% were seen once. The sample in question was blood, obtained after dendritic cell vaccination. The receptor set was obtained from a human donor with glioblastoma.

This sequence joins TRBV11-3 and TRBJ2-7; 11 bases match TRBD1. Germline values: CDR1 SGHNT, CDR2 YENEEA. The CDR3 loop spans 13 amino acids. V lost 8 bases and J lost 2; bases outside the gene matches: 2. DNA of the CDR3: TGTGCCAGCGGGACAGGGGGTCCCTACGAGCAGTACTTC. It specifies CASGTGGPYEQYF.

The chain couples TRBV7-6 to TRBJ2-7; possibly TRBD2 for D (5 bases). CDR1 and CDR2 from the germline V gene are SGHVS and FNYEAQ. V gave up 4 bases and J gave up 2 bases, with 12 bases separating them. There are 14 residues in the CDR3. CDR3 DNA: TGTGCCAGCAGCTGGGGAGACGGACCCTACGAGCAGTACTTC. It is translated as CASSWGDGPYEQYF. Looking up the rest from reference TRBV7-6 and TRBJ2-7 gives the full variable domain: GAGVSQSPRYKVTKRGQDVALRCDPISGHVSLYWYRQALGQGPEFLTYFNYEAQQDKSGLPNDRFSAERPEGSISTLTIQRTEQRDSAMYRCASSWGDGPYEQYFGPGTRLTVT.

The sample holds one count of this clone. The chain combines TRBV19 with TRBJ2-2; D might be TRBD1 (5 bases). V dropped 7 bases and J dropped 5 bases, with 17 bases sitting between them. Per germline, CDR1 LNHDA and CDR2 SQIVND (reference sequence). This CDR3 is built from 15 residues. In DNA form, the CDR3 reads TGTGCCAGTATTCGAGCGACAGAAGGAACCGGGGAGCTGTTTTTT. Translated: CASIRATEGTGELFF.

The rearrangement links TRBV11-2 to TRBJ2-7; 8 bases are a match to TRBD2. CDR3 length: 14 residues. After removal of 5 bases from V and 2 bases from J, the junction contained 5 bases not matched to a gene. The germline V gene encodes CDR1 SGHAT and CDR2 FQNNGV. CDR3 sequence: CASSLSGGTYEQYF. CDR3 coding DNA: TGTGCCAGCAGCCTAAGCGGGGGAACCTACGAGCAGTACTTC.

The chain employs TRBV19 and TRBJ1-2; 8 nucleotides match TRBD1. Germline CDR1 reads LNHDA; CDR2 reads SQIVND (reference sequence). The CDR3 consists of 16 residues. V lost 2 bases to trimming and J lost 7 bases; unmatched junction nucleotides: 12. CDR3 DNA sequence: TGTGCCAGTAGTATAACCAGAGGCAGGGGGCGACTTGGCTACACCTTC. The encoded protein is CASSITRGRGRLGYTF. The variable domain in full, completed from reference TRBV19 and TRBJ1-2, reads DGGITQSPKYLFRKEGQNVTLSCEQNLNHDAMYWYRQDPGQGLRLIYYSQIVNDFQKGDIAEGYSVSREKKESFPLTVTSAQKNPTAFYLCASSITRGRGRLGYTFGSGTRLTVV.

V gene TRBV4-2 combines with J gene TRBJ1-3; D possibly corresponds to TRBD1 (6 bases). V was trimmed by 3 bases and J by 4 bases, leaving 13 bases between them. Germline CDR1 reads LGHNA; CDR2 reads YNFKEQ. The CDR3 contains 15 residues. The CDR3 loop is CASSQGQSVGNTIYF. Written as DNA, the CDR3 is TGTGCCAGCAGCCAGGGACAATCCGTAGGAAACACCATATATTTT.

V is TRBV9 and J is TRBJ2-3; possible D gene TRBD2, 6 bases. Germline assignment: CDR1 SGDLS and CDR2 YYNGEE. V lost 2 bases and J 2 bases, leaving 12 bases between the germline ends. This CDR3 comprises 15 residues. This chain's CDR3 is CASSVSGLPTDTQYF. The CDR3 DNA reads TGTGCCAGCAGCGTTAGTGGACTACCCACAGATACGCAGTATTTT.

The chain carries TRBV9 and TRBJ2-2, with 8 bases that match TRBD2. The CDR3 spans 14 residues. The germline CDR1 and CDR2 sequences are SGDLS and YYNGEE. Trimming cost V 4 bases and J 5 bases; bases outside gene matches: 4. This CDR3 is CASSPPGGTGELFF. The CDR3 DNA reads TGTGCCAGCAGCCCCCCGGGAGGGACCGGGGAGCTGTTTTTT.

The J gene is TRBJ1-3, the V gene TRBV6-1; D might be TRBD1 (5 bases). CDR3 length: 15 amino acids. Trimming removed 8 bases at V and 4 bases at J, with 18 bases between. In germline, CDR1 is MNHNS, CDR2 SASEGT. DNA of the CDR3: TGTGCCAGCTCAGAAGGACGGGGGAGGGGAAACACCATATATTTT. Its translation is CASSEGRGRGNTIYF.

The V gene is TRBV30, the J gene TRBJ1-2; perhaps TRBD1 as D (5 bases). Germline assignment: CDR1 GTSNPN and CDR2 SVGIG (reference sequence). This CDR3 region has 15 residues. Trimming took 0 bases from V and 4 from J, leaving 15 bases between them. For the CDR3, the DNA is TGTGCCTGGAGTGTAACCCCGGGACTGGGCTATGGCTACACCTTC. It encodes CAWSVTPGLGYGYTF.

The chain is built from TRBV19 and TRBJ2-1, with 7 bases matching TRBD1. The CDR3 extends over 13 amino acids. CDR1 is LNHDA and CDR2 is SQIVND in the germline V gene (reference sequence). J gave up 5 bases and V 6 bases, and 4 bases lay outside the gene matches. The DNA of the CDR3 is TGTGCCAGTAGGTATCAGGGGGACAATGAGCAGTTCTTC. It translates to CASRYQGDNEQFF.

The count of this clone is one. The chain uses TRBV25-1 and TRBJ1-3, with 7 bases lining up with TRBD1. After removal of 4 bases from V and 0 bases from J, the junction contained 0 bases not matched to a gene. Germline loops: CDR1 MGHDK, CDR2 SYGVNS. The CDR3 contains 14 residues. CDR3 sequence: CASSGQGSGNTIYF. The CDR3 DNA is TGTGCCAGCAGTGGACAGGGCTCTGGAAACACCATATATTTT.

J is TRBJ1-2 and V is TRBV19, with TRBD1 matching over 8 bases. The ends lost 11 bases at V and 2 bases at J; junction bases unmatched: 4. The CDR3 has 12 residues. The germline V gene has CDR1 LNHDA and CDR2 SQIVND (reference sequence). In DNA, the CDR3 is TGTGCCGGTCGACAGGGGAACTATGGCTACACCTTC. Translation: CAGRQGNYGYTF. Drawing the rest from reference TRBV19 and TRBJ1-2, the complete variable domain is DGGITQSPKYLFRKEGQNVTLSCEQNLNHDAMYWYRQDPGQGLRLIYYSQIVNDFQKGDIAEGYSVSREKKESFPLTVTSAQKNPTAFYLCAGRQGNYGYTFGSGTRLTVV.

This chain joins TRBV4-2 and TRBJ2-3, with 12 bases fitting TRBD2. J lost 9 bases, V lost 0 bases, and 7 bases had no gene match. The CDR3 spans 16 residues. CDR1 and CDR2 from the germline V gene are LGHNA and YNFKEQ. The CDR3 nucleotides are TGTGCCAGCAGCCAAGAACTAGCGGGGGGCACGGAAACGCAGTATTTT. This gives the protein CASSQELAGGTETQYF.

CDR3 in amino acids: CASSPRTDQETQYF. The CDR3 DNA follows: TGTGCCAGCAGCCCACGGACAGATCAAGAGACCCAGTACTTC. The V and J genes are TRBV7-6 and TRBJ2-5, with D possibly matching TRBD1 (6 bases). V was trimmed by 5 bases and J by 2 bases, leaving 12 bases between them. The CDR3 covers 14 residues. The germline V gene encodes CDR1 SGHVS and CDR2 FNYEAQ. Full variable domain (outside the CDR3, taken from reference TRBV7-6 and TRBJ2-5): GAGVSQSPRYKVTKRGQDVALRCDPISGHVSLYWYRQALGQGPEFLTYFNYEAQQDKSGLPNDRFSAERPEGSISTLTIQRTEQRDSAMYRCASSPRTDQETQYFGPGTRLLVL.

The chain joins TRBV19 to TRBJ2-7, with unresolved D. Trimming pared 3 bases from V and 2 bases from J, leaving 11 bases between. The CDR3 runs 14 residues. Germline V gives CDR1 LNHDA, CDR2 SQIVND (reference sequence). CDR3 sequence (DNA): TGTGCCAGTAGTATGGCTTTTCCCCCCTACGAGCAGTACTTC. Its translation is CASSMAFPPYEQYF.

The chain recombines TRBV6-5 with TRBJ1-2, with 8 bases matching TRBD1. With 6 bases clipped from V and 6 bases from J, the junction kept 3 bases outside the gene matches. Germline lookup yields CDR1 MNHEY and CDR2 SVGAGI. The CDR3 contains 12 residues. The CDR3 nucleotides are TGTGCCAGCAGCCGGACAGGGAATGGCTACACCTTC. Protein sequence: CASSRTGNGYTF.

The gene calls are TRBV27 and TRBJ2-1; TRBD2 is a possible D gene (6 bases). The V gene lost 6 bases and the J gene lost 9 bases, with 12 bases spanning the gap. This CDR3 has 12 amino acids. CDR1 and CDR2 (germline): MNHEY, SMNVEV (reference sequence). The CDR3 loop is CASRRDMGEQFF. For the CDR3, the DNA is TGTGCCAGCAGGCGGGATATGGGTGAGCAGTTCTTC.

The chain employs TRBV2 and TRBJ1-2, with D perhaps matching TRBD1 (5 bases). V was trimmed by 4 bases and J by 8 bases, leaving 14 bases between them. The CDR3 covers 13 residues. The germline V gene has CDR1 SNHLY and CDR2 FYNNEI. The CDR3 DNA sequence: TGTGCCAGCAGTGTCCTAGGGGCCCTGGGCTACACCTTC. It encodes CASSVLGALGYTF.

In its sample, this clone was seen a few times. The J gene is TRBJ1-3, the V gene TRBV12-2; TRBD1 is the table's D call, not checked against the DNA. TRBV12-2 is designated a pseudogene. The CDR3 contains 17 residues. The CDR3 nucleotides are TGTGCAAGTCGCTTCTGTATTCGACAGGGCTTTGGAAACACCATATATTTT. As protein: CASRFCIRQGFGNTIYF.

The J gene is TRBJ1-3, the V gene TRBV5-6; perhaps TRBD1 as D (5 bases). Trimming stripped 4 bases from V and 4 bases from J, with 12 bases between. This CDR3 comprises 14 residues. CDR1 and CDR2 from the germline V gene are SGHDT and YYEEEE. CDR3 residues: CASSDLGAGNTIYF. The CDR3 DNA follows: TGTGCCAGCAGCGACCTAGGGGCGGGAAACACCATATATTTT.

The CDR3 loop is CSVAGGARGEETQYF. CDR3 bases: TGCAGCGTTGCCGGCGGGGCCCGAGGGGAAGAGACCCAGTACTTC. V gene TRBV29-1 combines with J gene TRBJ2-5, with D possibly TRBD2 on 6 matching bases. The CDR3 runs 15 residues. Per germline, CDR1 SQVTM and CDR2 ANQGSEA. Trimming took off 4 bases at V and 3 bases at J, with 18 bases between the two ends.

J is TRBJ1-1 and V is TRBV7-9, with D possibly matching TRBD1 (6 bases). The V end was cut by 1 base, the J end by 8 bases, with 14 bases between. Germline loops: CDR1 SEHNR, CDR2 FQNEAQ (reference sequence). The CDR3 sequence is 14 residues long. CDR3 nucleotides: TGTGCCAGCAGCTTAGGAGGGGGATTTGGCGAAGCTTTCTTT. This codes for CASSLGGGFGEAFF.

This clone was found a few times. J is TRBJ1-2 and V is TRBV11-2; D perhaps matches TRBD1 (6 bases). Germline CDR1 and CDR2: SGHAT and FQNNGV. Trimming stripped 5 bases from V and 0 bases from J, with 16 bases between. CDR3 length: 16 amino acids. CDR3 DNA sequence: TGTGCCAGCAGCCGACGACCTACAGGGACTAACTATGGCTACACCTTC. The encoded protein is CASSRRPTGTNYGYTF. Drawing the rest from reference TRBV11-2 and TRBJ1-2, the complete variable domain is EAGVAQSPRYKIIEKRQSVAFWCNPISGHATLYWYQQILGQGPKLLIQFQNNGVVDDSQLPKDRFSAERLKGVDSTLKIQPAKLEDSAVYLCASSRRPTGTNYGYTFGSGTRLTVV.

The J gene is TRBJ2-7, the V gene TRBV6-6; possibly TRBD1 for D (5 bases). The CDR3 consists of 14 residues. Trimming removed 6 bases at V and 2 bases at J, with 14 bases between. The germline V gene encodes CDR1 MNHNY and CDR2 SVGAGI (reference sequence). The DNA for the CDR3 is TGTGCCAGCAGGCCGGACCGCAGGGCCTACGAGCAGTACTTC. Protein: CASRPDRRAYEQYF.

V and J are TRBV11-3 and TRBJ2-7; D possibly corresponds to TRBD1 (7 bases). Germline V gives CDR1 SGHNT, CDR2 YENEEA. This CDR3 has 14 amino acids. The V gene lost 1 base and the J gene lost 4 bases, with 11 bases spanning the gap. The CDR3 region is CASSLGSGGYEQYF. CDR3 bases: TGTGCCAGCAGCTTAGGGTCAGGGGGGTACGAGCAGTACTTC.

This clone was detected ten times or more. This chain links TRBV5-6 with TRBJ2-7; a possible D gene is TRBD2 (7 bases). The CDR3 contains 17 residues. From germline, CDR1 is SGHDT and CDR2 YYEEEE. V shed 4 bases and J shed 0 bases, with 20 bases lying between them. In nucleotides, the CDR3 is TGTGCCAGCAGCACGGGAGGTGGGACACGGAGCTCCTACGAGCAGTACTTC. It encodes CASSTGGGTRSSYEQYF.

The chain has TRBV4-1 and TRBJ2-2; D is perhaps TRBD1 (5 bases). The V gene lost 0 bases and the J gene lost 7 bases, with 21 bases spanning the gap. This CDR3 region has 18 residues. CDR1 is MGHRA, CDR2 YSYEKL, per germline. The CDR3 DNA follows: TGCGCCAGCAGCCAAGATATGGGCAGGGCGGATGTCGGCGGGGAGCTGTTTTTT. This translates into CASSQDMGRADVGGELFF.

The chain combines TRBV7-9 with TRBJ1-1; D is undetermined. From germline, CDR1 is SEHNR and CDR2 FQNEAQ (reference sequence). The CDR3 loop spans 13 amino acids. The V and J ends lost 1 base and 3 bases respectively, with 6 bases between them. The CDR3 nucleotides read TGTGCCAGCAGCTTAGTAGTAGACACTGAAGCTTTCTTT. Protein sequence: CASSLVVDTEAFF. Full variable domain (remainder filled in from reference TRBV7-9 and TRBJ1-1): DTGVSQNPRHKITKRGQNVTFRCDPISEHNRLYWYRQTLGQGPEFLTYFQNEAQLEKSRLLSDRFSAERPKGSFSTLEIQRTEQGDSAMYLCASSLVVDTEAFFGQGTRLTVV.

This rearrangement joins TRBV5-1 to TRBJ2-7, with D perhaps matching TRBD1 (6 bases). The CDR3 covers 14 residues. CDR1 is SGHRS, CDR2 YFSETQ, per germline. Trimming cost V 6 bases and J 4 bases, with 17 bases left between them. The CDR3 here is CASNLDSTHYEQYF. In DNA form, the CDR3 reads TGCGCCAGCAATTTGGACAGCACCCATTACGAGCAGTACTTC.

The chain is built from TRBV9 and TRBJ2-2; 11 bases line up with TRBD1. The CDR3 consists of 16 residues. Germline V gene lookup returns CDR1 SGDLS and CDR2 YYNGEE. Trimming cost V 2 bases and J 6 bases; bases outside gene matches: 6. The CDR3 spells CASSVRTGGFPGELFF. The CDR3 region has the DNA TGTGCCAGCAGCGTCAGGACAGGGGGCTTTCCCGGGGAGCTGTTTTTT.

This rearrangement joins TRBV27 to TRBJ2-2; tentative D call: TRBD2 (7 bases). V shed 6 bases and J shed 0 bases, with 14 bases lying between them. The CDR3 totals 16 residues. CDR1 and CDR2 (germline): MNHEY, SMNVEV (reference sequence). The DNA for the CDR3 is TGTGCCAGCAGCCTGTGGGGGGGCCCGAACACCGGGGAGCTGTTTTTT. Protein sequence: CASSLWGGPNTGELFF.